The rows below give T cell receptor beta chains drawn from one sample of a study of resident and recirculating memory T cells in vitiligo. TCRdb keeps only in-frame clones here, not all; method: immunoSEQ multiplex PCR. The sample has about 76,000 clones, roughly nine tenths seen once; the top ten hold approximately 4.8%. The material sequenced was blood. The receptors stem from a male donor with vitiligo. CDR3s include the opening cysteine and the closing phenylalanine or tryptophan. A D gene is named only where the DNA matches it firmly. Part of the rows lack a size; the others show once, few, many or a class for expanded clones.

CASSFQNAGGTLYNEQFF,TGTGCCAGCAGTTTCCAGAACGCGGGAGGGACCCTCTACAATGAGCAGTTCTTC,TRBJ2-1,TRBV28,TRBD2,-
CASSLARPSGRTISVNEQFF,TGTGCCAGCAGCTTAGCGCGGCCTAGCGGGAGGACCATTTCGGTCAATGAGCAGTTCTTC,TRBJ2-1,TRBV7-2,TRBD2,-
CASYLRGSGYEQYF,TGTGCCAGCTATCTTAGGGGGAGCGGCTACGAGCAGTACTTC,TRBJ2-7,TRBV6-4,-,-
CASTDDGGPSGNTIYF,TGTGCCAGCACCGACGACGGGGGTCCTTCTGGAAACACCATATATTTT,TRBJ1-3,TRBV7-9,-,-
CASSRDYEETQYF,TGCGCCAGCAGCCGGGACTATGAAGAGACCCAGTACTTC,TRBJ2-5,TRBV10-2,TRBD2,once
CASRGAQNIQYF,TGTGCCAGCCGGGGGGCCCAAAACATTCAGTACTTC,TRBJ2-4,TRBV2,-,-
CASSIGPGDSTDTQYF,TGTGCCAGTAGTATAGGACCAGGGGACAGCACAGATACGCAGTATTTT,TRBJ2-3,TRBV19,-,-
CAWSVRGRKNTEAFF,TGTGCCTGGAGTGTAAGAGGGAGGAAGAACACTGAAGCTTTCTTT,TRBJ1-1,TRBV30,-,-
CASEEANTGELFF,TGTGCCAGCGAGGAGGCGAACACCGGGGAGCTGTTTTTT,TRBJ2-2,TRBV28,-,-
CASSPNPGRGSETQYF,TGTGCCAGCAGTCCCAACCCGGGGCGGGGTTCAGAGACCCAGTACTTC,TRBJ2-5,TRBV28,-,-
CASSARGLLYGYTF,TGTGCCAGCAGCGCCCGGGGACTCCTCTATGGCTACACCTTC,TRBJ1-2,TRBV9,-,few
CASSARPLRGPGGNTIYF,TGTGCCAGCAGTGCCCGTCCGCTCAGGGGGCCAGGAGGAAACACCATATATTTT,TRBJ1-3,TRBV28,TRBD1,few
CASSQGIGNQPQHF,TGTGCCAGCAGCCAGGGTATAGGAAATCAGCCCCAGCATTTT,TRBJ1-5,TRBV5-6,-,-
CASSFLGPGQRSYEQYF,TGTGCCAGCAGTTTCCTAGGACCGGGACAAAGGTCGTACGAGCAGTACTTC,TRBJ2-7,TRBV28,-,-
CASTPGTAGFNEQFF,TGTGCCAGTACCCCGGGGACTGCCGGCTTCAATGAGCAGTTCTTC,TRBJ2-1,TRBV19,-,few
CASSPTGYQETQYF,TGTGCCAGCAGTCCGACAGGGTATCAAGAGACCCAGTACTTC,TRBJ2-5,TRBV27,TRBD1,-
CASSRAGGSSYEQYF,TGCGCCAGCAGCCGCGCCGGGGGTAGCTCCTACGAGCAGTACTTC,TRBJ2-7,TRBV4-1,-,-